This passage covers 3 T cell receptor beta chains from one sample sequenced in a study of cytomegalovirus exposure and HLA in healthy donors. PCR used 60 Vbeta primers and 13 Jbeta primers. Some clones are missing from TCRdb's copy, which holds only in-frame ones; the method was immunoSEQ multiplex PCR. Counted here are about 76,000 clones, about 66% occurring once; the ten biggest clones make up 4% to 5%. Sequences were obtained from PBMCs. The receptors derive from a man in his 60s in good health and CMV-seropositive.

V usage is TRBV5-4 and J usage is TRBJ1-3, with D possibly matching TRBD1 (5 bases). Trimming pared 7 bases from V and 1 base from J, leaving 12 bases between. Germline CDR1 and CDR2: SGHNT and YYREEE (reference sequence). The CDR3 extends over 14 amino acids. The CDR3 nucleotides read TGTGCCAGCGGGTGGGGGGATTCTGGAAACACCATATATTTT. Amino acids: CASGWGDSGNTIYF.

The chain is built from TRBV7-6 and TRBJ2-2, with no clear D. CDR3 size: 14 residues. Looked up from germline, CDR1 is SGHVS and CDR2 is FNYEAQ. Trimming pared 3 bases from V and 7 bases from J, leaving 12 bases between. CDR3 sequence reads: CASSFFGSDGELFF. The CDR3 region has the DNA TGTGCCAGCAGCTTCTTCGGGTCGGACGGGGAGCTGTTTTTT.

CDR3 in DNA: TGTGCCAGCAGCCAAGATGCCGGGTTGACAGATACGCAGTATTTT. Protein product: CASSQDAGLTDTQYF. V usage is TRBV4-2 and J usage is TRBJ2-3, with no clear D. This CDR3 is built from 15 residues. CDR1 is LGHNA and CDR2 is YNFKEQ in the germline V gene. Trimming removed 0 bases from V and 3 bases from J, with 10 bases in between.